This T cell receptor (beta chain) was identified in a study of shared clonotypes between healthy human individuals. Study overall: Three CD4 naive, three CD4 memory, two CD8 naive and one CD8 memory plate were used per donor.

The V and J ends lost 6 bases and 4 bases respectively, with 15 bases between them. The CDR3 is 15 residues long. Germline-derived CDR1 and CDR2 are MDHEN and SYDVKM. Study findings and constraints: The study generally estimated greater richness for naive than memory subsets.

The donor population consisted of healthy HIV-negative adults with no recent acute infections or vaccinations. As handled by the study authors: In the immunoSEQ data, sequences were junction-only and lacked quality scores, so filtering differed. Assay used: immunoSEQ multiplex PCR; TCRdb lists only in-frame clones, some missing. That table supplies the V and J calls and clone size; D and trimming were determined from the DNA. This sample has 2,500,000 or so clones, with around 93% found just once. For this clone: As yet, its antigen is unknown.

The rearrangement uses TRBV28 and TRBJ1-4; D is unresolved. The source of this sequence is a man between 18 and 35 years old in good health. Some clones in this sample may be carry-over from other donors' samples. The sequencing input was naive CD4+ T cells from PBMCs. The subset: CD45RA+ positively selected. The CDR3 loop is CASRPTGIFNEKLFF. DNA of the CDR3: TGTGCCAGCAGACCTACCGGGATATTTAATGAAAAACTGTTTTTT.